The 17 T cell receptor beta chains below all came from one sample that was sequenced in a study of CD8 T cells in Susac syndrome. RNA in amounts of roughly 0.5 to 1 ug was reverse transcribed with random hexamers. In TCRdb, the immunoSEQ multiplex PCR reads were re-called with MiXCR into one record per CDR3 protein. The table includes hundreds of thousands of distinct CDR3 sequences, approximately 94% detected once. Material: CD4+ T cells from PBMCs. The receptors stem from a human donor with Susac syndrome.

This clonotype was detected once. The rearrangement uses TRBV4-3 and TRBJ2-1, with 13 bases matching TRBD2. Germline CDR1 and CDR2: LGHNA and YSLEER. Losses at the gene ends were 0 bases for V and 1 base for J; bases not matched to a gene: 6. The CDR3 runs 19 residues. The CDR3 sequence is CASSQESGLAGLSYNEQFF. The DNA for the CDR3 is TGCGCCAGCAGCCAAGAATCGGGACTAGCGGGGTTATCCTACAATGAGCAGTTCTTC.

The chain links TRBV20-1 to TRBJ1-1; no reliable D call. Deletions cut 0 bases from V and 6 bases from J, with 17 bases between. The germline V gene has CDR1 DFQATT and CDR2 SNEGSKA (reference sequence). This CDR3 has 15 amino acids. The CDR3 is CSARDAARGWAEAFF. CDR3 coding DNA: TGCAGTGCTAGAGATGCGGCCCGTGGATGGGCTGAAGCTTTCTTT.

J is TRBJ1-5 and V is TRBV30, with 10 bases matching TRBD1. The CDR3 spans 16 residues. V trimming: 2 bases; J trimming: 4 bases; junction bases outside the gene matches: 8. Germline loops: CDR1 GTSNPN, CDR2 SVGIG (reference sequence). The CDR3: CAWSYRGQGRNQPQHF. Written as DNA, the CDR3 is TGTGCCTGGAGTTATAGGGGACAGGGGAGGAATCAGCCCCAGCATTTT.

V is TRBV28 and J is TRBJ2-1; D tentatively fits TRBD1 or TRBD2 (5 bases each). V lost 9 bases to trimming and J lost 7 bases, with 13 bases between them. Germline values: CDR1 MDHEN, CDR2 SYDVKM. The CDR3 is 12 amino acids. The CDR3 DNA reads TGTGCCAGTCCGGGACCTCAAAATGAGCAGTTCTTC. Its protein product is CASPGPQNEQFF.

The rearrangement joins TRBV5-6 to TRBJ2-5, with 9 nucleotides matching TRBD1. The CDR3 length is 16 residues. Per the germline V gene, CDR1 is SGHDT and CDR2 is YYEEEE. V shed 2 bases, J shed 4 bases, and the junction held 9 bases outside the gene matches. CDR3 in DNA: TGTGCCAGCAGCTTTGTGGGGGACAGGGAGGGAGAGACCCAGTACTTC. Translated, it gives CASSFVGDREGETQYF.

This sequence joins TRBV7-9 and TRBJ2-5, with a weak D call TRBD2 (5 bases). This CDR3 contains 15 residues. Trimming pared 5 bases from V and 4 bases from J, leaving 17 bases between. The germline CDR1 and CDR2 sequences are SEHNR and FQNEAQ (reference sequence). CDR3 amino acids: CASSPRGDSSETQYF. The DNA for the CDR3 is TGTGCCAGCAGCCCTCGGGGTGATAGCTCAGAGACCCAGTACTTC. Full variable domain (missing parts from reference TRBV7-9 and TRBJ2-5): DTGVSQNPRHKITKRGQNVTFRCDPISEHNRLYWYRQTLGQGPEFLTYFQNEAQLEKSRLLSDRFSAERPKGSFSTLEIQRTEQGDSAMYLCASSPRGDSSETQYFGPGTRLLVL.

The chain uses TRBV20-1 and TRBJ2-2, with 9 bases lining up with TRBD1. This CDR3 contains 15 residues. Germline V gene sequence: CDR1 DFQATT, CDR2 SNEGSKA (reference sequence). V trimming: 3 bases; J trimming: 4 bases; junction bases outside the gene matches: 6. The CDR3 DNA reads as TGCAGTGCTAGGGAGGACAGGGGCCTCACCGGGGAGCTGTTTTTT. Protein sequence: CSAREDRGLTGELFF.

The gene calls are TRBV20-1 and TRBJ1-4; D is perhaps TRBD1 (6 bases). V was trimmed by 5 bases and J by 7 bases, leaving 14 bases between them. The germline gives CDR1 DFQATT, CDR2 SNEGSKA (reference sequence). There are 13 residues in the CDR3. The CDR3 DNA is TGCAGTGCTTCGAGGGAAGGGGGTGAAAAACTGTTTTTT. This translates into CSASREGGEKLFF.

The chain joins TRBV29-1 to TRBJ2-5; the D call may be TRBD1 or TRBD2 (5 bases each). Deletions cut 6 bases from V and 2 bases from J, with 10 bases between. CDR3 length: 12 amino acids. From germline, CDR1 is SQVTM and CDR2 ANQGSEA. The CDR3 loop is CSVRDGQETQYF. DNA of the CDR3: TGCAGCGTCCGGGACGGTCAAGAGACCCAGTACTTC.

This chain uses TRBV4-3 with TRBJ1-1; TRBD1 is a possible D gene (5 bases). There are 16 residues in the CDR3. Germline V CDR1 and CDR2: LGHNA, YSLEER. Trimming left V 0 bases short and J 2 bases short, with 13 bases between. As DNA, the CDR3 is TGCGCCAGCAGCCAAGACGGCGGGGGAACTAACACTGAAGCTTTCTTT. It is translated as CASSQDGGGTNTEAFF.

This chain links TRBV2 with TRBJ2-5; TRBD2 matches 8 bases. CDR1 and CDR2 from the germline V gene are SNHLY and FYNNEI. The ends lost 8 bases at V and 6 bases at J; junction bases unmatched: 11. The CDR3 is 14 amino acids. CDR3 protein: CASGSTSASKTQYF. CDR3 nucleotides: TGTGCCAGCGGATCGACTAGCGCCTCAAAGACCCAGTACTTC.

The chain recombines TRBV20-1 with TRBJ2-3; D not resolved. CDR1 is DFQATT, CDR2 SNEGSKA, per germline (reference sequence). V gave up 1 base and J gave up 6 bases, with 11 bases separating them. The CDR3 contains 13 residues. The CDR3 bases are TGCAGTGCTAGAGGGCCGACCGAGGATACGCAGTATTTT. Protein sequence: CSARGPTEDTQYF.

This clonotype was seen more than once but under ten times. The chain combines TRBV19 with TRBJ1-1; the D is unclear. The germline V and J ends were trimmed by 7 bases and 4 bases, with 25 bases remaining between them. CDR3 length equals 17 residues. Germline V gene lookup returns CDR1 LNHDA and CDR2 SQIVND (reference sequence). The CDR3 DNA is TGTGCCAGTACGCCTACAACCGATAGGGTGGCCGGCACTGAAGCTTTCTTT. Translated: CASTPTTDRVAGTEAFF.

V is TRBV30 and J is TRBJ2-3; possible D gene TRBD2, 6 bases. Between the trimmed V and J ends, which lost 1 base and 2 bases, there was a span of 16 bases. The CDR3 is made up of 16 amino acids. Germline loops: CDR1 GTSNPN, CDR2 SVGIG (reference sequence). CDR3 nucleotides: TGTGCCTGGAGTGGGATGGAGGGTGAACCCACAGATACGCAGTATTTT. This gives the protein CAWSGMEGEPTDTQYF.

The CDR3: CASSIERRAVGLRDTQYF. CDR3 coding DNA: TGTGCCAGTAGTATAGAGAGAAGGGCAGTCGGGTTGAGGGATACGCAGTATTTT. The chain carries TRBV19 and TRBJ2-3, with unresolved D. CDR1 and CDR2 from the germline V gene are LNHDA and SQIVND (reference sequence). Trimming cost V 0 bases and J 6 bases, with 22 bases left between them. This CDR3 region has 18 residues. Looking up the rest from reference TRBV19 and TRBJ2-3 gives the full variable domain: DGGITQSPKYLFRKEGQNVTLSCEQNLNHDAMYWYRQDPGQGLRLIYYSQIVNDFQKGDIAEGYSVSREKKESFPLTVTSAQKNPTAFYLCASSIERRAVGLRDTQYFGPGTRLTVL.

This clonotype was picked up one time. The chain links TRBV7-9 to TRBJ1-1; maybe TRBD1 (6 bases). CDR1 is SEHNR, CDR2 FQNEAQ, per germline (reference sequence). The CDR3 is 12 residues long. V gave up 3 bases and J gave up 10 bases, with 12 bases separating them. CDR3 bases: TGTGCCAGCAGCTTTCCTCAGGGGACAGCTTTCTTT. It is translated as CASSFPQGTAFF.

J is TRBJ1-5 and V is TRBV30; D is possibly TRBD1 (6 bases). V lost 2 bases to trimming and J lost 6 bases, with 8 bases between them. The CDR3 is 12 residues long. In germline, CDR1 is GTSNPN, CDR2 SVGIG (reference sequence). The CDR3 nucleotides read TGTGCCTGGAGTCCCAGGGGTCAGCCCCAGCATTTT. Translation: CAWSPRGQPQHF.